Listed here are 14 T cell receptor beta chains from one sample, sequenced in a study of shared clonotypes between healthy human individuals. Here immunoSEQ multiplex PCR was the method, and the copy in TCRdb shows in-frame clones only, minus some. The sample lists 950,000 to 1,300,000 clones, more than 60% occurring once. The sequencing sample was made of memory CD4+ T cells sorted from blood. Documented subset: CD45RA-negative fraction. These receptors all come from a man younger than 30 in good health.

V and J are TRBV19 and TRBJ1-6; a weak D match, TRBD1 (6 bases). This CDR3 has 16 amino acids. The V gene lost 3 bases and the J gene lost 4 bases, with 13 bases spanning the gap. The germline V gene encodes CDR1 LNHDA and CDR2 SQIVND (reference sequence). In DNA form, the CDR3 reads TGTGCCAGTAGTATTCAGGGGCGAGAGTATAATTCACCCCTCCACTTT. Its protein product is CASSIQGREYNSPLHF.

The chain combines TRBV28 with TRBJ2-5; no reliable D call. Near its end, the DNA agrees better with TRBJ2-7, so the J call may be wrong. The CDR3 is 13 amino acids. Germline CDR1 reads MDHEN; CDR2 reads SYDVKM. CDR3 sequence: CASSLPSTYEQYF. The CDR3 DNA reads TGTGCCAGCAGTTTACCCTCAACCTACGAGCAGTACTTC.

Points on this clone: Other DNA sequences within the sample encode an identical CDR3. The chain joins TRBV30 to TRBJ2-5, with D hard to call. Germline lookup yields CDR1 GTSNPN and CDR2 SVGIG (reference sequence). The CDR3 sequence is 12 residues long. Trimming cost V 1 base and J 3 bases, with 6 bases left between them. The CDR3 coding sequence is TGTGCCTGGAGTGAATGGAAAGAGACCCAGTACTTC. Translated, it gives CAWSEWKETQYF. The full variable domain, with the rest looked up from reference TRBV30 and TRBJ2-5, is SQTIHQWPATLVQPVGSPLSLECTVEGTSNPNLYWYRQAAGRGLQLLFYSVGIGQISSEVPQNLSASRPQDRQFILSSKKLLLSDSGFYLCAWSEWKETQYFGPGTRLLVL.

CDR3 amino acids: CASSERVGLAVHEQYF. The CDR3, as DNA: TGTGCCAGCTCAGAGAGGGTGGGACTAGCGGTTCACGAGCAGTACTTC. This chain uses TRBV18 with TRBJ2-7; 11 nucleotides align to TRBD2. Losses at the gene ends were 5 bases for V and 5 bases for J; bases not matched to a gene: 11. Germline V gene lookup returns CDR1 KGHSH and CDR2 LQKENI. The CDR3 is made up of 16 amino acids.

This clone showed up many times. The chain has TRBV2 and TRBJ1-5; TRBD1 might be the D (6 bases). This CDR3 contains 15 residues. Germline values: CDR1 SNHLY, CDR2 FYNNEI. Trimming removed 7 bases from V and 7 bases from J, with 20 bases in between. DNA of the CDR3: TGTGCCAGCACATCGGACAGTGCTCTGGGGCAGCCCCAGCATTTT. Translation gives CASTSDSALGQPQHF.

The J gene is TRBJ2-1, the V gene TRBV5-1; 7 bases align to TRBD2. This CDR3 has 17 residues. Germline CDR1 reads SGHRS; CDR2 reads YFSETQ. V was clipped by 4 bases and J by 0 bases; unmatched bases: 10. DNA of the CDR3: TGCGCCAGCAGCCCGGGGGACTACCTGAGCTCCTACAATGAGCAGTTCTTC. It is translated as CASSPGDYLSSYNEQFF. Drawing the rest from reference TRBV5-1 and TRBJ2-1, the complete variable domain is KAGVTQTPRYLIKTRGQQVTLSCSPISGHRSVSWYQQTPGQGLQFLFEYFSETQRNKGNFPGRFSGRQFSNSRSEMNVSTLELGDSALYLCASSPGDYLSSYNEQFFGPGTRLTVL.

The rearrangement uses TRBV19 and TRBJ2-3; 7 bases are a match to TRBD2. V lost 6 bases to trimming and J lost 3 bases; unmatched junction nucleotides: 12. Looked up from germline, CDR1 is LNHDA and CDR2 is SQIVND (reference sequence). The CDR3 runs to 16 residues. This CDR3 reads CASSFLGDYGTDTQYF. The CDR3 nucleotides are TGTGCCAGTAGCTTCCTCGGGGACTATGGAACAGATACGCAGTATTTT.

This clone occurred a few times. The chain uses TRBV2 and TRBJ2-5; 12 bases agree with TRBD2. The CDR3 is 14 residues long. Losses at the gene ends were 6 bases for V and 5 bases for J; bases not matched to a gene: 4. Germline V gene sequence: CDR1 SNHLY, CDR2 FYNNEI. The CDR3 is CASSLAGGRETQYF. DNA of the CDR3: TGTGCCAGCAGCCTAGCGGGGGGGCGTGAGACCCAGTACTTC.

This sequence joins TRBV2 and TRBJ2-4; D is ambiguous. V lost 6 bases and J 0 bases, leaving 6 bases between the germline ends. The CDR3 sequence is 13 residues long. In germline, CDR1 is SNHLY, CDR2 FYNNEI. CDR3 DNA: TGTGCCAGCAGGGTCGGAGCCAAAAACATTCAGTACTTC. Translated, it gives CASRVGAKNIQYF.

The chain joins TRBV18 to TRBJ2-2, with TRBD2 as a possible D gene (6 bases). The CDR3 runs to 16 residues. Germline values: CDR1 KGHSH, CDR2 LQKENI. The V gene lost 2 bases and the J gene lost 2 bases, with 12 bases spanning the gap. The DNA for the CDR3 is TGTGCCAGCTCACCAGTCGCGGGACCCAACACCGGGGAGCTGTTTTTT. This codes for CASSPVAGPNTGELFF.

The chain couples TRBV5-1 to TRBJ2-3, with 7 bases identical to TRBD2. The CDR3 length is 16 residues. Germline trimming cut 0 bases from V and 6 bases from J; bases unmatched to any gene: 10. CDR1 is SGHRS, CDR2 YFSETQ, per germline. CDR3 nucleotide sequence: TGCGCCAGCAGCTTGGCTCCTCGGCTAGCGGAGGATACGCAGTATTTT. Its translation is CASSLAPRLAEDTQYF.

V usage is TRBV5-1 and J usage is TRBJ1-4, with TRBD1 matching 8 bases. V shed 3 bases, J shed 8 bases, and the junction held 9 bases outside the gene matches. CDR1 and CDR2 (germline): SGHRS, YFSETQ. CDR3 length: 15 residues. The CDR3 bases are TGCGCCAGCAGCTACATGACAGGGGTACAGGAAAAACTGTTTTTT. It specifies CASSYMTGVQEKLFF.

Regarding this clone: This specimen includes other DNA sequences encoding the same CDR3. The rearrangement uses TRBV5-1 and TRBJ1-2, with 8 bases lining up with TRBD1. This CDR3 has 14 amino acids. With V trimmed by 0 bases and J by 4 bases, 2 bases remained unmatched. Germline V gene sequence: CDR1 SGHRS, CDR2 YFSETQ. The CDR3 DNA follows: TGCGCCAGCAGCTTGGCAGGGGGCGGCTATGGCTACACCTTC. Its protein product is CASSLAGGGYGYTF.

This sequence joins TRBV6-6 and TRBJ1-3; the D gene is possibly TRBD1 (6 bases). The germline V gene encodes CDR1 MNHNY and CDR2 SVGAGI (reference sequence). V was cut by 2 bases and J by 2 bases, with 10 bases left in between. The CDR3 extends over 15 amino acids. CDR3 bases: TGTGCCAGCAGTTACGGGGGCAGCGCTGGAAACACCATATATTTT. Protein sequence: CASSYGGSAGNTIYF.